This T cell receptor beta chain is drawn from a study of cytomegalovirus exposure and HLA in healthy donors. Across the study: Both the approximately 120 validation repertoires and the roughly 640 first-cohort repertoires used the same platform, as reported by a later analysis.

The CDR3 runs to 17 residues. Germline V gene sequence: CDR1 SGHDT, CDR2 YYEEEE. Deletions cut 0 bases from V and 0 bases from J, with 14 bases between. Produced via immunoSEQ multiplex PCR; TCRdb's table is partial and in-frame only. Among 250,000 to 300,000 clones listed, approximately 86% were seen once. Study-level results: The study labeled 164 TCR beta chains cytomegalovirus-associated.

About this clone: Antigen unknown.

The sequenced sample consisted of PBMCs. The sequence was obtained from a woman aged 18-29 years in good health and CMV-seronegative. The chain recombines TRBV5-6 with TRBJ2-3; D is ambiguous. The CDR3 nucleotides are TGTGCCAGCAGCTTGGGGCTGGCGGTACTTAGCACAGATACGCAGTATTTT. This gives the protein CASSLGLAVLSTDTQYF.